This TCR beta chain was sequenced for a study of cytomegalovirus exposure and HLA in healthy donors. General study points: Analysis performed later found 16,951 TCR beta sequences associated with HLA alleles at 0.05 false discovery rate. Versus the roughly 690-donor mean, an Asian-associated ancestry cluster reportedly showed fewer N-insertions in a later analysis.

In the PCR, 60 Vbeta and 13 Jbeta primers were used. This table comes from immunoSEQ multiplex PCR, and its TCRdb copy is limited to in-frame clones, with some not included. The table lists tens of thousands of clones, 79% of them singletons. The germline CDR1 and CDR2 sequences are LNHDA and SQIVND (reference sequence). V was clipped by 7 bases and J by 10 bases, with 14 bases between them. The CDR3 runs to 13 residues. This clone was recorded once. Its antigen is unknown. The chain employs TRBV19 and TRBJ1-6; D unclear. Material: PBMCs. The source is a woman aged 40 to 50 in good health and CMV-seronegative. This chain's CDR3 is CASKLIGGSPLHF. DNA of the CDR3: TGTGCCAGTAAATTGATTGGAGGCTCACCCCTCCACTTT.